This entry features one T cell receptor beta chain sequence. The record originates from a study of blood T cell repertoires in COVID-19. Study at large: Samples taken during acute and convalescent COVID-19 were collected in the United States, Italy and Spain.

The J segment lost 0 bases and the V segment lost 7 bases, leaving 8 bases of the junction unmatched. The CDR3 length is 15 residues. CDR1 is SGHVS and CDR2 is FQNEAQ in the germline V gene. As handled by the study authors: The authors estimated nucleated cell counts from reference gene primer amplification. TCRdb keeps only in-frame clones here, not all; method: immunoSEQ multiplex PCR. The DNA gave D and trimming, while V, J and clone size come from that table. The sample includes around 300,000 clones, 85% to 90% of them seen just once. Assignments of participants to cohorts depended upon their own reported clinical history.

The V gene is TRBV7-8, the J gene TRBJ1-2; 7 bases map to TRBD1. The origin of this receptor is a woman aged 55-75 years who had recovered from COVID-19. The source material was PBMCs or T cells enriched from blood (not recorded which). CDR3 amino acids: CASTNDRAPNYGYTF. CDR3 coding DNA: TGTGCCAGCACTAACGACAGGGCCCCTAACTATGGCTACACCTTC.